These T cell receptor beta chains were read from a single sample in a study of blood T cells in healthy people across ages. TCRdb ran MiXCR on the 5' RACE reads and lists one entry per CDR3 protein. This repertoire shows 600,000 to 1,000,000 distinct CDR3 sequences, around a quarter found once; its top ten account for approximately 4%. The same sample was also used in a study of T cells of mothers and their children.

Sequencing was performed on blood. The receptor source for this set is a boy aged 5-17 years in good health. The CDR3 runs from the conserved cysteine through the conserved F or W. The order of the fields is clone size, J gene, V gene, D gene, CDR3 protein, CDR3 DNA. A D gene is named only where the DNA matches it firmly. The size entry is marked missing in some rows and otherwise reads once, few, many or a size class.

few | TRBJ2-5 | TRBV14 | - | CASSQFRTAQETQYF | TGTGCCAGCAGCCAGTTCAGGACAGCCCAAGAGACCCAGTACTTC
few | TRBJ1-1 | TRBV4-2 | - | CASSPTGTGDTEAFF | TGTGCCAGCAGCCCTACCGGGACGGGGGACACTGAAGCTTTCTTT
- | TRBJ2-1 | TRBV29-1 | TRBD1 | CSVEPDWVLQGSGNEQFF | TGCAGCGTTGAACCGGACTGGGTGCTACAGGGGTCGGGCAATGAGCAGTTCTTC
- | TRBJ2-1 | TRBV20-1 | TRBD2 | CSATGGALYNEQFF | TGCAGTGCTACCGGGGGGGCGCTCTACAATGAGCAGTTCTTC
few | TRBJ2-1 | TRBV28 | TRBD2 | CASSPRTSGINEQFF | TGTGCCAGCAGTCCTCGGACTAGCGGGATCAATGAGCAGTTCTTC
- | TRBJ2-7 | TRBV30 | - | CAWSGDNYEQYF | TGTGCCTGGAGTGGGGACAACTACGAGCAGTACTTC
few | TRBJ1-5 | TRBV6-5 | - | CASSADGVQPQHF | TGTGCCAGCAGTGCGGACGGGGTACAGCCCCAGCATTTT
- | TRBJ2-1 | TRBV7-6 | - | CASSLDVGRVGSYNEQFF | TGTGCCAGCAGCTTAGATGTGGGTAGAGTGGGTTCATACAATGAGCAGTTCTTC
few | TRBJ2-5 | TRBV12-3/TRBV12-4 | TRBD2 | CASSPLPGTSGRETQYF | TGTGCCAGCAGTCCCCTCCCGGGGACTAGCGGGAGGGAGACCCAGTACTTC
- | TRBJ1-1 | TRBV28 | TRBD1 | CASRDSTGGPTEAFF | TGTGCCAGCAGAGATTCGACAGGGGGTCCCACTGAAGCTTTCTTT
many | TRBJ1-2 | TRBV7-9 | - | CASSLAGGRGYTF | TGTGCCAGCAGCTTAGCTGGGGGGCGCGGCTACACCTTC
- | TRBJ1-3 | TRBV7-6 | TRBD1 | CASSLRGLGQGISGNTIYF | TGTGCCAGCAGCTTAAGGGGCCTGGGACAGGGAATTTCTGGAAACACCATATATTTT
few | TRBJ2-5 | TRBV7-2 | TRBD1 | CASSSGQGMGQETQYF | TGTGCCAGCAGCTCGGGACAGGGGATGGGGCAAGAGACCCAGTACTTC
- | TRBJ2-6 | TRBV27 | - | CASSWAGAGANVLTF | TGTGCCAGCAGTTGGGCAGGGGCTGGGGCCAACGTCCTGACTTTC
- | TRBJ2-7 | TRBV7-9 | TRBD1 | CASSRTGTGSYEQYF | TGTGCCAGCAGTAGAACCGGGACAGGATCCTACGAGCAGTACTTC
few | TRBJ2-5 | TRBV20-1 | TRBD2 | CSALSGTSQYF | TGCAGTGCTCTCTCCGGGACTAGCCAGTACTTC
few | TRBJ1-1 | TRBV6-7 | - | CAIQDRLGNTEAFF | TGTGCCATCCAAGACAGGCTAGGAAACACTGAAGCTTTCTTT
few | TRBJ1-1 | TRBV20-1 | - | CSARDPWGSRTEAFF | TGCAGTGCTAGAGATCCGTGGGGGAGTCGCACTGAAGCTTTCTTT
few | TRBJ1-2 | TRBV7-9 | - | CASSPWGEGFYGYTF | TGTGCCAGCAGCCCCTGGGGCGAGGGCTTCTATGGCTACACCTTC
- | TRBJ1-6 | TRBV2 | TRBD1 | CASRPTGQDNSPLHF | TGTGCCAGCAGGCCAACGGGACAGGATAATTCACCCCTCCACTTT
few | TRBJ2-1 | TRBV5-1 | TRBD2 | CASSLVSGSANEQFF | TGCGCCAGCAGCTTGGTTAGCGGGAGTGCCAATGAGCAGTTCTTC
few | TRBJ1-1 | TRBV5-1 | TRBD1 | CASSLERTGLDTEAFF | TGCGCCAGCAGCTTGGAGAGGACAGGGCTGGACACTGAAGCTTTCTTT
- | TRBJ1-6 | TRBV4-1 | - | CASSQVVAFPPEPLHF | TGCGCCAGCAGCCAAGTGGTAGCGTTTCCCCCCGAACCCCTCCACTTT
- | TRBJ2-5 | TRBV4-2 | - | CASSPQVAGNQETQYF | TGTGCCAGCAGCCCGCAAGTTGCGGGAAACCAAGAGACCCAGTACTTC
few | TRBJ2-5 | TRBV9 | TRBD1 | CASSVDIGGLETQYF | TGTGCCAGCAGCGTAGATATAGGGGGCTTGGAGACCCAGTACTTC
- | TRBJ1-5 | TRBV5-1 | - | CASSLWGIGNQPQHF | TGCGCCAGCAGCTTGTGGGGCATAGGCAATCAGCCCCAGCATTTT
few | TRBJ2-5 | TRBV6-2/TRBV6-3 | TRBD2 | CASSQTSGNQETQYF | TGTGCCAGCAGCCAGACTAGCGGGAATCAAGAGACCCAGTACTTC
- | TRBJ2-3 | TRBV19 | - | CASSEGGRDTQYF | TGTGCCAGTAGTGAGGGGGGACGAGATACGCAGTATTTT
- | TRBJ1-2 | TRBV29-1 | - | CSVDSLSLANYGYTF | TGCAGCGTTGATAGTTTGAGCCTCGCTAACTATGGCTACACCTTC
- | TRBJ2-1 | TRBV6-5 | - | CASSFGTAIVNEQFF | TGTGCCAGCAGCTTCGGGACTGCTATAGTGAATGAGCAGTTCTTC
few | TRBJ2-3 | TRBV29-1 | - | CTTRRPGKLTDTQYF | TGCACGACCAGAAGACCAGGGAAGCTCACAGATACGCAGTATTTT
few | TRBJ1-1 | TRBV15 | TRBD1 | CATSREWTGAAFF | TGTGCCACCAGCAGAGAGTGGACAGGGGCAGCTTTCTTT
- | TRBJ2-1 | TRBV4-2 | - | CASSQDASTAHNEQLF | TGTGCCAGCAGCCAAGATGCTAGCACCGCCCACAATGAGCAGCTCTTC
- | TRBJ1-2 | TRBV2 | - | CASSEQNPRGPYANYGYTF | TGTGCCAGCAGTGAACAGAATCCTAGGGGTCCGTACGCCAACTATGGCTACACCTTC
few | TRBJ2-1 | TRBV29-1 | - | CSVLVRNEQFF | TGCAGCGTCCTCGTCCGCAATGAGCAGTTCTTC
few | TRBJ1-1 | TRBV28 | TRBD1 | CASSSPDRGVGTEAFF | TGTGCCAGCAGTTCCCCGGACAGGGGAGTAGGTACTGAAGCTTTCTTT
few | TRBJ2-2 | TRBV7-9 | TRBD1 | CASSPRQGSWSGELFF | TGTGCCAGCAGCCCTCGACAGGGGTCGTGGTCCGGGGAGCTGTTTTTT
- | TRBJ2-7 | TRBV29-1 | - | CSVSPIRGAVMNEQYF | TGCAGCGTCTCGCCTATACGGGGCGCAGTTATGAACGAGCAGTACTTC
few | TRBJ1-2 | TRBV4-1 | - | CASSQDSARSVGYTF | TGCGCCAGCAGCCAAGATTCAGCCCGATCAGTCGGCTACACCTTC
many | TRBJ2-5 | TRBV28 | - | CASSLGPVLETQYF | TGTGCCAGCAGTTTAGGGCCGGTTTTGGAGACCCAGTACTTC
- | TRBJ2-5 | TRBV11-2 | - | CASSFYSETQYF | TGTGCCAGCAGCTTCTATTCCGAGACCCAGTACTTC
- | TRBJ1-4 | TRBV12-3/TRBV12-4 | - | CASSFGGAYEKLFF | TGTGCCAGCAGTTTTGGAGGGGCCTACGAAAAACTGTTTTTT
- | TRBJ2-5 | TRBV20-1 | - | CSARIQRQETQYF | TGCAGTGCTAGAATACAGCGGCAAGAGACCCAGTACTTC
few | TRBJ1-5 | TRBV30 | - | CAWSAGAPNQPQHF | TGTGCCTGGAGTGCTGGGGCTCCCAATCAGCCCCAGCATTTT
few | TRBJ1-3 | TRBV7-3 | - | CASSVGPSPGNTIYF | TGTGCCAGCAGCGTCGGGCCCAGTCCTGGAAACACCATATATTTT
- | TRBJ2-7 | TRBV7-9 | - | CASGLGHSYEQYF | TGTGCCAGCGGGTTAGGCCACTCCTACGAGCAGTACTTC
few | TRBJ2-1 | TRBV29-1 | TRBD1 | CSVTGGGGSYNEQFF | TGCAGCGTTACAGGGGGCGGGGGCTCCTACAATGAGCAGTTCTTC
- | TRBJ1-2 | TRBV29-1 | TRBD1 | CSVVNDRGGYTF | TGCAGCGTTGTAAACGACAGGGGAGGCTACACCTTC